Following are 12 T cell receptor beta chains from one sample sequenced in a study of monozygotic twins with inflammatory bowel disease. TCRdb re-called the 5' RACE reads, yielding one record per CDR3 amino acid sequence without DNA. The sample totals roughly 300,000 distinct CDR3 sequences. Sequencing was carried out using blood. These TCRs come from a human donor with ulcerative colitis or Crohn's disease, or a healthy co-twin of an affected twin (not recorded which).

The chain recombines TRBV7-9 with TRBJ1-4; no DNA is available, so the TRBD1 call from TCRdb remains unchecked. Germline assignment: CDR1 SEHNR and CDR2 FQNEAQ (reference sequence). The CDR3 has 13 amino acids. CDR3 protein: CASSLASGQGSFF. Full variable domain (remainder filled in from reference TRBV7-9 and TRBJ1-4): DTGVSQNPRHKITKRGQNVTFRCDPISEHNRLYWYRQTLGQGPEFLTYFQNEAQLEKSRLLSDRFSAERPKGSFSTLEIQRTEQGDSAMYLCASSLASGQGSFFGSGTQLSVL.

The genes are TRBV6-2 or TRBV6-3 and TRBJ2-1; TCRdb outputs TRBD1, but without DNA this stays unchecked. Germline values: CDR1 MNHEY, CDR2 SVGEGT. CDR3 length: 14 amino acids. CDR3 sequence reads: CASSAGVGYNEQFF.

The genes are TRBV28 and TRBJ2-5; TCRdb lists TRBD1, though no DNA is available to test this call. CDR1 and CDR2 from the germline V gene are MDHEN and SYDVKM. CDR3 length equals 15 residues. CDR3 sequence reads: CASSLPVPGAETQYF. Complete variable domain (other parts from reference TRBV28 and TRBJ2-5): DVKVTQSSRYLVKRTGEKVFLECVQDMDHENMFWYRQDPGLGLRLIYFSYDVKMKEKGDIPEGYSVSREKKERFSLILESASTNQTSMYLCASSLPVPGAETQYFGPGTRLLVL.

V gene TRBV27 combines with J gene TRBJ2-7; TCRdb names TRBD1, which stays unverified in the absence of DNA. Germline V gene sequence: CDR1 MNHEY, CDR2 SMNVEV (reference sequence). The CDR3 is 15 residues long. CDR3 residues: CASSLLGTGNYEQYF.

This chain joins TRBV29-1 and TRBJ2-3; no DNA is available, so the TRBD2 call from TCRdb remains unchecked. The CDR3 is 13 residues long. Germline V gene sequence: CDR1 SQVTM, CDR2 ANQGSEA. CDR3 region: CSDGTSGSSTQYF.

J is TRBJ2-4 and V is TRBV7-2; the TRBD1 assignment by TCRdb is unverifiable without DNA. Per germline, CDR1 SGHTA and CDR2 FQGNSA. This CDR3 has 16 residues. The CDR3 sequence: CASSPSSRTGQNIQYF.

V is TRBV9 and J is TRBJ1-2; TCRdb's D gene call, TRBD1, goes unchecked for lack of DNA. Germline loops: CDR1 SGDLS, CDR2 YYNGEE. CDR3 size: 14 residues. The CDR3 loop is CASSPGQGGYGYTF.

This CDR3 reads CASSPPQGTATNEKLFF. The chain joins TRBV18 to TRBJ1-4; the TCRdb D gene call, TRBD1, has no DNA to confirm it. The CDR3 extends over 17 amino acids. Germline CDR1 and CDR2: KGHSH and LQKENI.

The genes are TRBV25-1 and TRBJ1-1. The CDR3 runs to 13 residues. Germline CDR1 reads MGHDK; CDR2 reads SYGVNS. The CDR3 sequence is CASSKHRNTEAFF.

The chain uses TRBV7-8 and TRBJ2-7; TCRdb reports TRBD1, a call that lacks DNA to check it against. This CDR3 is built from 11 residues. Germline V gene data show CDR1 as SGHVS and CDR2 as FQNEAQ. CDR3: CASSLGQEQYF. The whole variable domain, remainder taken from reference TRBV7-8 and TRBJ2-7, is GAGVSQSPRYKVAKRGQDVALRCDPISGHVSLFWYQQALGQGPEFLTYFQNEAQLDKSGLPSDRFFAERPEGSVSTLKIQRTQQEDSAVYLCASSLGQEQYFGPGTRLTVT.

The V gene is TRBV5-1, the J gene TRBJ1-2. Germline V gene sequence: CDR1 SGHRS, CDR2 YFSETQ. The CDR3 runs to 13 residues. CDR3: CASSLGMASGYTF.

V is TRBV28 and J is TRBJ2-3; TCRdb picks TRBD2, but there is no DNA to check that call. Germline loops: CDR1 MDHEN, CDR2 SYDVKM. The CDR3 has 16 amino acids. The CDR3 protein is CASSPTSGRALDTQYF.